This T cell receptor beta chain was identified during a study of beta chain features in type 1 diabetes (dated 2018 in TCRdb). For the study in its entirety: Patients and healthy donors did not differ in mean age, gender distribution, total cell number or subset yield. In the study, TCRB repertoires of sorted circulating CD4+ T cell subsets from recently diagnosed type 1 diabetes patients were compared with those of matched healthy donors. A total of just under 110,000,000 sorted cells were examined across all samples, and RNA yield correlated strongly with the number of cells per subset. Regulatory and stem cell-like memory subsets were obtained from only 8 patients and about eight healthy donors, while naive and central memory subsets were obtained from all 30 or so donors. Overall results and qualifications from the work: Because the HLA sub-analyses included only small numbers of individuals, any influence of HLA type on TCRB rearrangement was left unresolved. PCR might favor shorter templates, but patient and control samples were amplified and corrected together, so any skew would affect both groups equally. Because cDNA rather than genomic DNA was sequenced, highly expressing activated cells could have been over-represented, although no difference in activation and CD3 levels was found between groups. Naive, central memory and regulatory TCRB repertoires appeared to be more alike among patients than among healthy donors. A moderate but significant shortening of TCRB CDR3 length was observed in type 1 diabetes patients in all four CD4+ subsets. Patients with type 1 diabetes made fewer insertions and deleted more nucleotides at VDJ recombination sites, implying thymic rearrangement abnormalities.

For this clone: The clone's antigen remains unknown. The record has no base qualities; no much larger clone is one base away.

The CDR1 and CDR2 encoded by the germline V gene (reference sequence) are DFQATT and SNEGSKA. Ends trimmed: V by 7 bases, J by 7 bases; bases unmatched to a gene: 4. The CDR3 contains 11 residues, cysteine and phenylalanine counted. The CDR3 DNA has 33 bases and is translated from base 1. Each donor gave one peripheral blood draw, averaging approximately 0.11 L, which was collected into heparinised tubes. A BD FACSAria II was used to sort naive, central memory, regulatory and stem cell-like memory CD4+ T cells with a panel that included CD45RO, CCR7, CD25, CD127, CD95 and CD27. A purity above 95% was achieved for all sorted populations. PBMCs were isolated immediately by Lymphoprep density gradient centrifugation and stained directly without culture. To minimize batch effects, samples were stained and sorted in pairs, one healthy donor with one patient per experiment. The entire isolated RNA was reverse transcribed using the High Capacity cDNA Reverse Transcription Kit, and thus expressed TCRB transcripts were sequenced. Deep immunoSEQ sequencing was performed on naive, central memory and regulatory T cell samples, with an average of roughly 3.5 million total reads per sample. Sorted cells were lysed in RLT buffer, and RNA was extracted using DNase-treated RNeasy Micro or Mini kits according to cell number. Each cell subset was processed on its own to prevent cross-contamination, while patient and healthy donor samples were processed together. The immunoSEQ multiplex PCR was used to amplify TCRB sequences from cDNA, generating 87-bp fragments that spanned the CDR3 region. Amplicons were sequenced on the Illumina HiSeq platform. Concerning the study's data processing: Synthetic template baselines were used to correct PCR bias computationally, reads within Hamming distance 2 were collapsed, and singletons that could not be merged were discarded. Reads were aligned against IMGT to assign V, D and J genes, CDR3 length and insertions or deletions at six rearrangement sites. Within each subset, clonotype counts were normalized to sorted cell number, after which true diversity and Gini coefficients were computed with the tcR R package. The overlap coefficient, calculated on TCRB nucleotide sequences, was used to quantify repertoire sharing. As a proxy for the pre-selection repertoire, out-of-frame TCRB sequences from naive cells were analyzed. The table was pulled from immuneACCESS by TCRdb, which kept in-frame rearrangements only. Such tables lose some clones; where checked, under half of the loss comes from unresolved V genes, and the rest has no known cause. V and J calls and clone size follow that table, whereas D and trimming were derived from the DNA. Counted in this sample were hundreds of thousands of clones; 10% to 15% of them appeared once. Approximately 0.015% of the sample comes from the top ten.

This TCR came from a man younger than 35 in good health. Here the chain combines TRBV20-1 and TRBJ2-7, with 10 bases in between that match TRBD2. Sequenced material: naive CD4+ T cells from blood. Reading the label with the study, this specimen's cell subset or site is: true naive CD4+ T cells. The base sequence is TGCAGTGTCACACTAGCGGGGGAGCAGTACTTC. Its protein is CSVTLAGEQYF.